A single T cell receptor beta chain is shown here with its context. Its antigen is unidentified. The table came from immunoSEQ multiplex PCR; TCRdb's copy has only in-frame clones and leaves some out. The profile shows roughly 1.4 million clones, approximately 98.5% of them singletons. The source of the sample is a study of shared clonotypes between healthy human individuals. At the level of the study: Per-donor plates numbered three CD4 naive, three CD4 memory, two CD8 naive and one CD8 memory. Study-level results: Sequencing of the sorted subsets was shown by rarefaction to be incomplete despite large depth. Measured sharing among donors was expected to vary with sequencing depth.

This CDR3 has 15 amino acids. Trimming cost V 1 base and J 1 base, with 9 bases left between them. Germline values: CDR1 MNHNS, CDR2 SASEGT. The sequencing input was naive CD4+ T cells sorted from blood. Regarding subset: CD45RA+ positively selected. The V gene is TRBV6-1, the J gene TRBJ2-3; perhaps TRBD1 as D (5 bases). The clonotype comes from a man younger than 45 in good health. The CDR3 here is CASSEEQVRTDTQYF. The CDR3 DNA reads as TGTGCCAGCAGTGAAGAACAGGTTCGCACAGATACGCAGTATTTT.